The TCR beta chain described here comes from a study of blood T cell repertoires in COVID-19. With V trimmed by 4 bases and J by 2 bases, 5 bases remained unmatched. This CDR3 is 15 amino acids long. Germline-derived CDR1 and CDR2 are SGHRS and YFSETQ. Repertoires were generated with immunoSEQ multiplex PCR, while TCRdb's copy carries only in-frame clones and drops some. The repertoire has about 190,000 clones, 70% to 85% of them found once; the top ten carry 13%. The sample comprised peripheral blood. The TCR originated in a man aged 45 to 65 who had recovered from COVID-19. The V gene is TRBV5-1, the J gene TRBJ2-5; TRBD2 aligns across 10 bases. The CDR3 nucleotides read TGCGCCAGCAGCAAAAGCGGGAGGGCACAAGAGACCCAGTACTTC. It yields the protein CASSKSGRAQETQYF.